The 11 T cell receptor beta chains below were found in one sample sequenced in a study of cytomegalovirus exposure and HLA in healthy donors. PCR primers comprised 60 Vbeta and 13 Jbeta primers. Only in-frame clones appear in the TCRdb table, and some are missing; sequencing was by immunoSEQ multiplex PCR. The data hold approximately 140,000 clones, with under 85% observed a single time. The sample consisted of PBMCs. Receptors were obtained from a man aged 18 to 29 in good health and CMV-seronegative.

This clone has a single count. The chain uses TRBV9 and TRBJ1-1; tentatively, D is TRBD1 (6 bases). CDR1 and CDR2 from the germline V gene are SGDLS and YYNGEE. This CDR3 is built from 14 residues. Trimming shortened V by 3 bases and J by 1 base, and 10 bases separated the two germline ends. The CDR3 sequence is CASSASQGNTEAFF. Here the CDR3 DNA reads TGTGCCAGCAGCGCGTCACAGGGGAACACTGAAGCTTTCTTT.

About this clone itself: The same CDR3 arises from other DNA sequences in this sample as well. This chain uses TRBV5-1 with TRBJ2-7; 7 nucleotides align to TRBD2. Germline V gene data show CDR1 as SGHRS and CDR2 as YFSETQ. The ends lost 0 bases at V and 0 bases at J; junction bases unmatched: 0. This CDR3 region has 14 residues. CDR3 protein: CASSLGGSSYEQYF. Written as DNA, the CDR3 is TGCGCCAGCAGCTTGGGCGGGAGCTCCTACGAGCAGTACTTC.

The chain couples TRBV4-1 to TRBJ1-5; D gene uncertain. Germline V lookup: CDR1 MGHRA, CDR2 YSYEKL. With 3 bases removed from V and 7 bases from J, the gap between germline ends came to 13 bases. The CDR3 runs to 14 residues. DNA of the CDR3: TGCGCCAGCAGCCATCCGGGTACGGGGCAGCCCCAGCATTTT. It translates to CASSHPGTGQPQHF.

This chain uses TRBV19 with TRBJ1-5, with D perhaps matching TRBD1 (6 bases). V was trimmed by 10 bases and J by 2 bases, leaving 24 bases between them. In germline, CDR1 is LNHDA, CDR2 SQIVND (reference sequence). CDR3 length equals 17 residues. CDR3 amino acids: CANPARDTENGNQPQHF. The CDR3, as DNA: TGTGCCAACCCGGCTAGGGACACGGAAAATGGCAATCAGCCCCAGCATTTT.

The chain is built from TRBV6-6 and TRBJ2-2, with 8 bases matching TRBD1. The CDR3 has 14 amino acids. Unmatched junction bases numbered 7, after V lost 7 bases and J lost 6 bases. The V gene's germline CDR1 is MNHNY and CDR2 SVGAGI (reference sequence). The DNA for the CDR3 is TGTGCCAGCACTGGTCAGGGGGCCCCCGGGGAGCTGTTTTTT. The encoded protein is CASTGQGAPGELFF.

This clone was detected once. This chain uses TRBV10-2 with TRBJ1-1, with D maybe TRBD1 (6 bases). V was pared by 4 bases and J by 0 bases, with 15 bases between. The CDR3 covers 16 residues. Germline values: CDR1 WSHSY, CDR2 SAAADI. The CDR3 region is CASSGTDYTLNTEAFF. CDR3 nucleotides: TGCGCCAGCAGTGGGACAGATTATACGTTGAACACTGAAGCTTTCTTT.

This sequence joins TRBV19 and TRBJ2-2, with D perhaps TRBD2 (7 bases). Germline CDR1 is LNHDA and CDR2 is SQIVND (reference sequence). The CDR3 loop spans 14 amino acids. V was trimmed by 5 bases and J by 6 bases, leaving 13 bases between them. CDR3 protein: CASSEGGAAGELFF. The CDR3 DNA is TGTGCCAGTAGTGAGGGGGGGGCCGCCGGGGAGCTGTTTTTT.

The J gene is TRBJ1-2, the V gene TRBV4-1; 8 nucleotides line up with TRBD1. V was clipped by 5 bases and J by 2 bases; unmatched bases: 4. Germline-derived CDR1 and CDR2 are MGHRA and YSYEKL. There are 14 residues in the CDR3. The CDR3 here is CASSAGQANYGYTF. The CDR3 DNA reads TGCGCCAGCAGCGCGGGACAGGCGAACTATGGCTACACCTTC.

The chain links TRBV5-4 to TRBJ1-1; maybe TRBD1 (6 bases). Germline CDR1 SGHNT, CDR2 YYREEE (reference sequence). Deletions cut 4 bases from V and 10 bases from J, with 20 bases between. CDR3 size: 14 residues. The CDR3 DNA reads as TGTGCCAGCAGCCCGCGTGGACAGACCGTGACAGCTTTCTTT. Amino acid sequence: CASSPRGQTVTAFF.

The rearrangement uses TRBV11-1 and TRBJ2-3, with D perhaps TRBD2 (7 bases). V lost 7 bases, J lost 0 bases, and 23 bases lay in between. The germline V gene has CDR1 SGHAT and CDR2 FQDESV (reference sequence). This CDR3 region has 18 residues. The DNA of the CDR3 is TGTGCCAGCACTCCTGTGCGGGGGCCTCGTCTGAGCACAGATACGCAGTATTTT. Amino acids: CASTPVRGPRLSTDTQYF.

V usage is TRBV5-1 and J usage is TRBJ2-7; no clear D. The germline V and J ends were trimmed by 5 bases and 3 bases, with 6 bases remaining between them. CDR3 length: 11 residues. Looked up from germline, CDR1 is SGHRS and CDR2 is YFSETQ. The CDR3, as DNA: TGCGCCAGCAGGGGCATCTACGAGCAGTACTTC. It codes for CASRGIYEQYF.